The sequence of this T cell receptor beta chain was determined in a study of blood T cell repertoires in COVID-19 (TCRdb year 2020). A note on the overall study: Samples from collaborators originated in the United States, Italy and Spain and spanned both the acute and convalescent phases of COVID-19. Where available, HLA class I and class II types were taken from metadata supplied by the sample provider and were not determined by assay-based typing. Samples came from the ongoing ImmuneRACE study (first 160 participants) plus 1,254 subjects from 6 global collaborators. The material from the prospective study consisted of cDNA or gDNA derived from T cells, B-cell-depleted T cells, or PBMCs. The repertoires were made available in a free public database intended to serve as a resource for research on the immune response to SARS-CoV-2. Deeply sampled blood TCRbeta repertoires from subjects exposed to, actively infected with, or recovered from COVID-19 were included in the dataset. The sample metadata nearly always contained a de-identified subject ID, COVID-19 status, age in years and sex.

The germline V gene provides CDR1 LGHNA and CDR2 YSLEER. The CDR3 holds 15 amino acids from the cysteine to the phenylalanine. Only CDR3 DNA is held: 45 bases, read in frame from base 1. The V end loses 0 bases and the J end loses 5 bases, and a stretch of 11 bases separates them. The immunoSEQ Assay, a bias-controlled multiplex PCR, was used to amplify TCRbeta CDR3 regions from genomic DNA. The study's processing was this. The number of nucleated cells in each sample was estimated from the amplification of reference gene primers within the assay. To quantify the absolute abundance of each unique TCRbeta CDR3 rearrangement, sequence reads were collapsed and filtered. Productive Simpson clonality was computed per sample as the square root of Simpson's diversity index over productive rearrangements. Drawn from immuneACCESS, this table holds only the in-frame rearrangements with V and J called that TCRdb kept. Clones are partly lost; checked studies trace under half to an unresolved V gene and leave the rest unexplained. That table supplies the V and J calls and clone size; D and trimming were determined from the DNA. Here the sample has 45,000 to 65,000 clones; around 84% occur a single time. Less than 4.5% of the sample is held by the ten biggest clonotypes.

The collaborating institutions used their own protocols to collect whole blood in K2EDTA tubes. For TCRbeta analysis, collaborators shipped samples in one of three forms: frozen whole blood, isolated PBMCs, or DNA extracted from either of those sample types. The full study reports these points: The quantity of clinical and demographic metadata differed by source and by participant and was supplied without curation.

On this clone itself: It lacks a known antigen. Base qualities were left out, and no much larger clone turns up one base away.

The material sequenced was peripheral blood. The chain couples TRBV4-3 to TRBJ2-1; matching of 5 bases hints at TRBD2 as the D gene. The clonotype comes from a man at least 80 years old with active COVID-19. CDR3 reads: CASSQDAGLNNEQFF. The DNA reads TGCGCCAGCAGCCAAGATGCCGGACTCAACAATGAGCAGTTCTTC.